The present T cell receptor beta chain was sequenced within a study of PD-1 blockade in mismatch repair-deficient tumors. Study background: Patients had around twelve mismatch repair-deficient cancer types, all previously treated and progressing. Study observations and caveats: Rapid post-treatment expansion, then contraction, generally preceding radiologic response, marked tumor-resident clones.

The table came from immunoSEQ multiplex PCR; TCRdb's copy has only in-frame clones and leaves some out. Among around 23,000 clones listed, 75% to 85% were seen once. Mismatch repair deficiency was confirmed in all patients, by PCR or immunohistochemistry. The TCR-sequenced patients were a few responders to pembrolizumab. In germline, CDR1 is LGHNA, CDR2 YSLEER. The CDR3 extends over 13 amino acids. Between the trimmed V and J ends, which lost 0 bases and 4 bases, there was a span of 6 bases. Points on this clone: Its antigen remains unidentified.

The sample was peripheral blood, taken 12 weeks after starting pembrolizumab. This clonotype originated in an adult with mismatch repair-deficient cancer. This chain joins TRBV4-3 and TRBJ2-5; D remains unclear. The CDR3 coding sequence is TGCGCCAGCAGCCAAGATAGGCGAGAGACCCAGTACTTC. It specifies CASSQDRRETQYF.